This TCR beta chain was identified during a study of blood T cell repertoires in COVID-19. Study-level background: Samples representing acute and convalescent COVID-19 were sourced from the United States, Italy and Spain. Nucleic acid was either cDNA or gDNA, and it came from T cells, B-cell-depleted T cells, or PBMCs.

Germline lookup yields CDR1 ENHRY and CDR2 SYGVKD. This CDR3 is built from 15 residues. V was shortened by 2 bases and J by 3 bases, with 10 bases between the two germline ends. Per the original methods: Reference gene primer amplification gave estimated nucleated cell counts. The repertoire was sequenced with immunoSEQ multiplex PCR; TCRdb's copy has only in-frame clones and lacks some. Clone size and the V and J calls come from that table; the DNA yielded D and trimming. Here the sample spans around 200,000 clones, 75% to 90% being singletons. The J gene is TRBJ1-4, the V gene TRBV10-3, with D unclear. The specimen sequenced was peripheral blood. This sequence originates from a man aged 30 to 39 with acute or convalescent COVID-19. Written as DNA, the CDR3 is TGTGCCATCAGTGAGGTGCAGGCTTCTAATGAAAAACTGTTTTTT. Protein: CAISEVQASNEKLFF.